A single sample gave rise to the 8 T cell receptor beta chains below, sequenced in a study of CD8 T cells in ankylosing spondylitis. TCRdb fed the 5' RACE reads into MiXCR, producing one record per CDR3 protein. The sample gives around 300,000 distinct CDR3 sequences, approximately 10% of which show up once; more than 7% is in the top ten. The specimen sequenced was blood, either unsorted or a sorted T cell fraction (not recorded which). Receptor source: a female donor with ankylosing spondylitis or in good health (not recorded which).

In the case of this clonotype: Since a much larger clone is just one base distant, this may be a read error. The V and J genes are TRBV4-3 and TRBJ1-2, with 7 bases that match TRBD1. The CDR3 extends over 15 amino acids. CDR1 and CDR2 (germline): LGHNA, YSLEER. CDR3 loop: CASSPGQTLNYGDTF. The CDR3 DNA sequence: TGCGCCAGCAGCCCGGGACAGACCCTTAACTATGGCGACACCTTC.

This clonotype was seen at least ten times. This chain uses TRBV28 with TRBJ2-2, with a tentative D call TRBD1 (5 bases). CDR3 length: 14 amino acids. CDR1 is MDHEN, CDR2 SYDVKM, per germline. V was trimmed by 3 bases and J by 6 bases, leaving 11 bases between them. DNA for the CDR3: TGTGCCAGCAGTTTCGCCAGGGCGGCCGGGGAGCTGTTTTTT. Protein: CASSFARAAGELFF.

The chain carries TRBV20-1 and TRBJ2-7; no clear D. V was shortened by 6 bases and J by 3 bases, with 15 bases between the two germline ends. Germline lookup yields CDR1 DFQATT and CDR2 SNEGSKA (reference sequence). CDR3 length equals 13 residues. CDR3 DNA sequence: TGCAGTGCGTATCTAACCGACAACTACGAGCAGTACTTC. The encoded protein is CSAYLTDNYEQYF.

This clonotype was detected only a few times. The rearrangement joins TRBV29-1 to TRBJ1-2; D call uncertain. Germline CDR1 is SQVTM and CDR2 is ANQGSEA. Between the trimmed V and J ends, which lost 7 bases and 0 bases, there was a span of 12 bases. The CDR3 totals 13 residues. The DNA for the CDR3 is TGCAGCGCCCGGACCGGGACTAACTATGGCTACACCTTC. This sequence encodes CSARTGTNYGYTF.

This clonotype appeared many times. The rearrangement uses TRBV27 and TRBJ1-6, with D possibly matching TRBD1 (5 bases). V was trimmed by 2 bases and J by 6 bases, leaving 8 bases between them. CDR3 size: 14 residues. Germline V lookup: CDR1 MNHEY, CDR2 SMNVEV (reference sequence). CDR3 bases: TGTGCCAGCAGTTTAGTGGGGGTTAATTCACCCCTCCACTTT. As protein: CASSLVGVNSPLHF.

This clonotype was seen ten or more times. This chain's CDR3 is CSVVYEQYF. In nucleotides, the CDR3 is TGCAGCGTTGTCTACGAGCAGTACTTC. The chain combines TRBV29-1 with TRBJ2-7; D is unresolved. Germline V gene lookup returns CDR1 SQVTM and CDR2 ANQGSEA. Trimming removed 4 bases from V and 3 bases from J, with 1 base in between. The CDR3 is made up of 9 amino acids.

This clonotype was detected many times. The chain couples TRBV5-1 to TRBJ2-5; D possibly corresponds to TRBD1 (7 bases). Germline V gene sequence: CDR1 SGHRS, CDR2 YFSETQ. Trimming cost V 3 bases and J 5 bases, with 17 bases left between them. The CDR3 runs 15 residues. In DNA, the CDR3 is TGCGCCAGCAGCTACACCTCAGGGGGGAGGGAGACCCAGTACTTC. Translation: CASSYTSGGRETQYF. Together with reference TRBV5-1 and TRBJ2-5, the CDR3 gives the full variable domain: KAGVTQTPRYLIKTRGQQVTLSCSPISGHRSVSWYQQTPGQGLQFLFEYFSETQRNKGNFPGRFSGRQFSNSRSEMNVSTLELGDSALYLCASSYTSGGRETQYFGPGTRLLVL.

This clonotype was seen repeatedly, ten times or more. The V gene is TRBV25-1, the J gene TRBJ2-5; 9 bases map to TRBD1. Trimming cost V 5 bases and J 4 bases; bases outside gene matches: 8. CDR3 length: 15 residues. From germline, CDR1 is MGHDK and CDR2 SYGVNS. CDR3 DNA sequence: TGTGCCAGCAGTATCCACGGGACAGGGTCAGAGACCCAGTACTTC. Its protein product is CASSIHGTGSETQYF.